The rows below give T cell receptor beta chains drawn from one sample of a study of blood T cells in healthy people across ages. TCRdb re-called the 5' RACE reads with MiXCR, one entry per CDR3 protein. The sample includes hundreds of thousands of distinct CDR3 sequences, 45% to 50% of them seen just once. Sequencing was carried out using blood. Every receptor here comes from a woman in her sixties or seventies in good health. The CDR3 runs from the conserved cysteine through the conserved F or W. The order of the fields is D gene, V gene, clone size, J gene, CDR3 DNA, CDR3 protein. A D gene is named only where the DNA matches it firmly. Rows may omit the clone size; those that give it use once, few, many or a size class.

D gene: NA; V gene: TRBV5-1; clone size: NA; J gene: TRBJ2-5; CDR3 DNA: TGCGCCAGCAGCTTGGGGCTGGGGACCGTCCAAGAGACCCAGTACTTC; CDR3 protein: CASSLGLGTVQETQYF
D gene: NA; V gene: TRBV5-1; clone size: once; J gene: TRBJ1-1; CDR3 DNA: TGCGCCAGCCTGGACATACAGAACACTGAAGCTTTCTTT; CDR3 protein: CASLDIQNTEAFF
D gene: TRBD1; V gene: TRBV20-1; clone size: few; J gene: TRBJ1-5; CDR3 DNA: TGCAGTGCTAGCAAAGCAGGGGGCGGTCAGCCCCAGCATTTT; CDR3 protein: CSASKAGGGQPQHF
D gene: NA; V gene: TRBV5-1; clone size: few; J gene: TRBJ1-2; CDR3 DNA: TGCGCCAGCAGCTTCGCAGGGAATGGCTACACCTTC; CDR3 protein: CASSFAGNGYTF
D gene: TRBD1; V gene: TRBV29-1; clone size: NA; J gene: TRBJ2-7; CDR3 DNA: TGCAGCGTCCTAAGCCTCAGGGGGCTTTTGTACGAGCAGTACTTC; CDR3 protein: CSVLSLRGLLYEQYF
D gene: NA; V gene: TRBV3-1; clone size: NA; J gene: TRBJ2-3; CDR3 DNA: TGTGCCAGCAGCCAAGTATCAGCTAGCACAGATACGCAGTATTTT; CDR3 protein: CASSQVSASTDTQYF
D gene: TRBD2; V gene: TRBV24-1; clone size: NA; J gene: TRBJ2-5; CDR3 DNA: TGTGCCACCAGTGATTCCAGCGGGACCAACAACCCCCAGACCCAGTACTTC; CDR3 protein: CATSDSSGTNNPQTQYF
D gene: NA; V gene: TRBV20-1; clone size: few; J gene: TRBJ2-7; CDR3 DNA: TGCAGTGCAGGGGCGGACGAGCAGTACTTC; CDR3 protein: CSAGADEQYF
D gene: TRBD1; V gene: TRBV15; clone size: many; J gene: TRBJ2-3; CDR3 DNA: TGTGCCACCAGCACTAGGACAGGGGGGACAGATACGCAGTATTTT; CDR3 protein: CATSTRTGGTDTQYF
D gene: NA; V gene: TRBV2; clone size: NA; J gene: TRBJ2-3; CDR3 DNA: TGTGCCAGCGGCCCAAGCCTGGGGAGTCCAACGCAGTATTTT; CDR3 protein: CASGPSLGSPTQYF
D gene: NA; V gene: TRBV20-1; clone size: NA; J gene: TRBJ2-7; CDR3 DNA: TGCAGTGCTAGAGTAGTGACCTCTAACTACAATGAGCAGTACTTC; CDR3 protein: CSARVVTSNYNEQYF
D gene: NA; V gene: TRBV7-9; clone size: NA; J gene: TRBJ2-7; CDR3 DNA: TGTGCCAGCAGCATGAGGACAGTAACCGTAAGCTACGAGCAGTACTTC; CDR3 protein: CASSMRTVTVSYEQYF
D gene: NA; V gene: TRBV4-3; clone size: NA; J gene: TRBJ2-7; CDR3 DNA: TGCGCCAGCAGCCAAGATACCAGGATCTACGAGCAGTACTTC; CDR3 protein: CASSQDTRIYEQYF
D gene: TRBD1; V gene: TRBV6-6; clone size: NA; J gene: TRBJ2-4; CDR3 DNA: TGTGCCAGCACCCCTGGACAGGGGGGGTTGTACTTC; CDR3 protein: CASTPGQGGLYF
D gene: NA; V gene: TRBV14; clone size: NA; J gene: TRBJ1-6; CDR3 DNA: TGTGCCAGCAGCCAAGACCGTCCACCCCTCCACTTT; CDR3 protein: CASSQDRPPLHF
D gene: NA; V gene: TRBV6-5; clone size: NA; J gene: TRBJ2-1; CDR3 DNA: TGTGCCAGCAGTACCCCTGCTCCCCGGGGCTACAATGAGCAGTTCTTC; CDR3 protein: CASSTPAPRGYNEQFF
D gene: NA; V gene: TRBV29-1; clone size: NA; J gene: TRBJ1-3; CDR3 DNA: TGCAGCGTTGAGCATCAAGCCGGAAACACCATATATTTT; CDR3 protein: CSVEHQAGNTIYF
D gene: NA; V gene: TRBV20-1; clone size: many; J gene: TRBJ2-7; CDR3 DNA: TGCAGTGCTAGGGAGGGGTACGAGCAGTACTTC; CDR3 protein: CSAREGYEQYF
D gene: NA; V gene: TRBV28; clone size: NA; J gene: TRBJ2-4; CDR3 DNA: TGTGCCAACACGCCGCGGCGGGACATTCAGTACTTC; CDR3 protein: CANTPRRDIQYF
D gene: NA; V gene: TRBV10-3; clone size: NA; J gene: TRBJ2-3; CDR3 DNA: TGTGCCATCAGTGAGTCGGGGACTCTCGATACGCAGTATTTT; CDR3 protein: CAISESGTLDTQYF
D gene: NA; V gene: TRBV6-2/TRBV6-3; clone size: few; J gene: TRBJ2-7; CDR3 DNA: TGTGCCAGCTTACCATGGGGGGAAAGAGGGTCCTACGAGCAGTACTTC; CDR3 protein: CASLPWGERGSYEQYF
D gene: NA; V gene: TRBV5-1; clone size: NA; J gene: TRBJ1-2; CDR3 DNA: TGCGCCAGCAGCTTGGAATTCAATGGCTACACCTTC; CDR3 protein: CASSLEFNGYTF
D gene: TRBD2; V gene: TRBV20-1; clone size: NA; J gene: TRBJ2-1; CDR3 DNA: TGCAGTGCTAGGGGCAGGGTCCCTAGCGGAGATTACAATGAGCAGTTCTTC; CDR3 protein: CSARGRVPSGDYNEQFF
D gene: TRBD1; V gene: TRBV6-2/TRBV6-3; clone size: NA; J gene: TRBJ2-7; CDR3 DNA: TGTGCCAGCAGTCCATCCGGGACAGGGAAGCAGTACTTC; CDR3 protein: CASSPSGTGKQYF
D gene: TRBD2; V gene: TRBV20-1; clone size: NA; J gene: TRBJ2-1; CDR3 DNA: TGCAGTGCTTTCACGGGGGGGGCCTCTGGAGAGCAGTTCTTC; CDR3 protein: CSAFTGGASGEQFF
D gene: NA; V gene: TRBV20-1; clone size: NA; J gene: TRBJ1-6; CDR3 DNA: TGCAGTGCTGCAAAACAGGGAAATTCACCCCTCCACTTT; CDR3 protein: CSAAKQGNSPLHF
D gene: NA; V gene: TRBV7-9; clone size: NA; J gene: TRBJ2-7; CDR3 DNA: TGTGCCAGCAGCCCCACGGACATAGAGCAGTACTTC; CDR3 protein: CASSPTDIEQYF
D gene: NA; V gene: TRBV20-1; clone size: NA; J gene: TRBJ2-7; CDR3 DNA: TGCAGTGCCACCCTTGGCGAGCAGTACTTC; CDR3 protein: CSATLGEQYF
D gene: NA; V gene: TRBV7-3; clone size: NA; J gene: TRBJ1-2; CDR3 DNA: TGTGCCAGCAGCTTAATACGGGGGCGGGACTCGGCTAACTATGGCTACACCTTC; CDR3 protein: CASSLIRGRDSANYGYTF
D gene: NA; V gene: TRBV5-6; clone size: NA; J gene: TRBJ2-1; CDR3 DNA: TGTGCCAGCAGCTTGGAGGCCAGGGGCACCTACAATGAGCAGTTCTTC; CDR3 protein: CASSLEARGTYNEQFF
D gene: NA; V gene: TRBV24-1; clone size: NA; J gene: TRBJ1-1; CDR3 DNA: TGTGCCACCAGTGATTCCTCAGTTGGGGGCGCGCCGACTGAAGCTTTCTTT; CDR3 protein: CATSDSSVGGAPTEAFF
D gene: NA; V gene: TRBV7-2; clone size: NA; J gene: TRBJ2-1; CDR3 DNA: TGCGCCAGCAGCAAGGGAAGCCACGAGCAGTTCTTC; CDR3 protein: CASSKGSHEQFF
D gene: NA; V gene: TRBV6-2/TRBV6-3; clone size: NA; J gene: TRBJ2-5; CDR3 DNA: TGTGCCAGCAGTTGGGGAGAGTCCCAAGAGACCCAGTACTTC; CDR3 protein: CASSWGESQETQYF
D gene: TRBD2; V gene: TRBV20-1; clone size: NA; J gene: TRBJ2-7; CDR3 DNA: TGCAGTGCTAGGGTGGCAGGTGGACTAGTTGCGCGCTACAATGAGCAGTACTTC; CDR3 protein: CSARVAGGLVARYNEQYF
D gene: NA; V gene: TRBV28; clone size: NA; J gene: TRBJ2-4; CDR3 DNA: TGTGCCAGCAGGCCGGGACAAAACTCCAAAAACATTCAGTACTTC; CDR3 protein: CASRPGQNSKNIQYF
D gene: NA; V gene: TRBV4-3; clone size: once; J gene: TRBJ2-3; CDR3 DNA: TGCGCCAGCAGCCATGGGCTAGAAGCAGATACGCAGTATTTT; CDR3 protein: CASSHGLEADTQYF
D gene: NA; V gene: TRBV30; clone size: NA; J gene: TRBJ2-1; CDR3 DNA: TGTGCCTGGAGTGGACACCCCTCCTACAATGAGCAGTTCTTC; CDR3 protein: CAWSGHPSYNEQFF
D gene: TRBD1; V gene: TRBV20-1; clone size: NA; J gene: TRBJ2-7; CDR3 DNA: TGCAGTGCCAAACAGGGGGGCCCCTATAACGAGCAGTACTTC; CDR3 protein: CSAKQGGPYNEQYF
D gene: NA; V gene: TRBV25-1; clone size: NA; J gene: TRBJ2-6; CDR3 DNA: TGTGTCAGCAGCAAGGGATCTGGGGCCAACGTCCTGACTTTC; CDR3 protein: CVSSKGSGANVLTF
D gene: TRBD1; V gene: TRBV6-6; clone size: NA; J gene: TRBJ2-7; CDR3 DNA: TGTGCCAGCAGAGACGGGACAGGGCAATATGAGCAGTACTTC; CDR3 protein: CASRDGTGQYEQYF
D gene: NA; V gene: TRBV29-1; clone size: NA; J gene: TRBJ2-5; CDR3 DNA: TGCAGCGCTGTCAGTCCACTATTACCGGAAGAGACCCAGTACTTC; CDR3 protein: CSAVSPLLPEETQYF
D gene: TRBD2; V gene: TRBV20-1; clone size: NA; J gene: TRBJ2-7; CDR3 DNA: TGCAGTGCTATTAGCGGGAGGGCATTACCAGACGAGCAGTACTTC; CDR3 protein: CSAISGRALPDEQYF
D gene: NA; V gene: TRBV25-1; clone size: many; J gene: TRBJ2-3; CDR3 DNA: TGTGCCAGCAGTCCGGGGACCACAGATACGCAGTATTTT; CDR3 protein: CASSPGTTDTQYF
D gene: NA; V gene: TRBV28; clone size: NA; J gene: TRBJ1-5; CDR3 DNA: TGTGCCAGCAGCGGATTGGGCCATCAGCCCCAGCATTTT; CDR3 protein: CASSGLGHQPQHF
D gene: NA; V gene: TRBV7-8; clone size: few; J gene: TRBJ2-7; CDR3 DNA: TGTGCCACCGGCGAGACCTCCTACGAGCAGTACTTC; CDR3 protein: CATGETSYEQYF
D gene: TRBD1; V gene: TRBV11-1; clone size: NA; J gene: TRBJ2-1; CDR3 DNA: TGTGCCAGCAGCGCAGACTGGGACAGGGTAACGGGGGCCTCAAACGACAATGAGCAGTTCTTC; CDR3 protein: CASSADWDRVTGASNDNEQFF
D gene: NA; V gene: TRBV20-1; clone size: NA; J gene: TRBJ2-1; CDR3 DNA: TGCAGTGCTAGGGACTTTCTACCTTCACAGTTCTTC; CDR3 protein: CSARDFLPSQFF
D gene: TRBD1; V gene: TRBV6-2/TRBV6-3; clone size: NA; J gene: TRBJ1-1; CDR3 DNA: TGTGCCAGCAGTCCCGGGACAGGGGTGAAAGCTTTCTTT; CDR3 protein: CASSPGTGVKAFF
D gene: TRBD2; V gene: TRBV9; clone size: few; J gene: TRBJ2-3; CDR3 DNA: TGTGCCAGCAGCGCCCCGGGGGGCCTAGCGGGACGCACAGATACGCAGTATTTT; CDR3 protein: CASSAPGGLAGRTDTQYF
D gene: TRBD2; V gene: TRBV29-1; clone size: few; J gene: TRBJ2-3; CDR3 DNA: TGCAGCGTTGAATTGGCGGGAGTGTCAGATACGCAGTATTTT; CDR3 protein: CSVELAGVSDTQYF